This paragraph reports one T cell receptor beta chain. TCRdb's table, derived via immunoSEQ multiplex PCR, lists solely in-frame clones and lacks some. The repertoire has about half a million clones, 80% to 90% of them found once; the top ten carry roughly 3.2%. These data originate in a study of blood T cell repertoires in COVID-19. Whole-study context: T cells, B-cell-depleted T cells, or PBMCs provided the cDNA or gDNA that served as material.

The CDR3 loop spans 11 amino acids. V was clipped by 8 bases and J by 4 bases, with 8 bases between them. The clonotype comes from a human donor in a cohort sampled during active COVID-19. Sequenced input: peripheral blood. The rearrangement uses TRBV23-1 and TRBJ1-2; no firm D call. TRBV23-1 is sorted into the ORF group, with uncertain function. The CDR3 coding sequence is TGCGCCAGCGGCTTATGCTATGGCTACACCTTC. Translating it yields CASGLCYGYTF.